This TCR beta chain was profiled in a study of shared clonotypes between healthy human individuals (dated by TCRdb to 2020 to 2022). Describing the broader study: Three men and two women, aged 18 to 49 years, made up the cohort. For each donor, CD4 naive and CD4 memory were each given three plates, CD8 naive was given two plates, and CD8 memory was given one plate. The study deeply sequenced blood TCR repertoires of several healthy adults to estimate repertoire size and the extent of clonotype sharing between individuals. To increase sequencing depth and limit assay-specific biases, different laboratories used diverse techniques to prepare libraries and sequence TCR repertoires. Leukapheresis yielded between about 0.9 and 9 billion PBMCs per donor.

Results and caveats for the whole study, not just this receptor: Higher generation probabilities were observed for clonotypes shared by all four sorted-subset donors than for non-shared clonotypes. Estimated clonotype richness was generally larger for naive than for memory subsets. Pairwise subsampling indicated that sequencing depth was expected to affect the degree of clonotype sharing among donors. Sampling was restricted to blood, and TCR repertoires in tissues likely differ from the TCR repertoires found in blood. Approximately 4.8% of naive CD4, approximately 3.7% of naive CD8, roughly 2.4% of memory CD4, and 0.4% of memory CD8 clonotypes were shared across a handful of donors. The genetic and exposure-history diversity represented was limited by the small number of donors. Incomplete sequencing was indicated by rarefaction of sorted-subset datasets, despite the large sequencing depth.

In the case of this clone: Its specific antigen is unknown. Per-base quality was not reported, and no clone a single base away is much larger than it.

CD8 naive samples were obtained by positive selection for CCR7 among CD45RO-negative cells, yielding a CD45RA+CCR7+ population from which TemRA cells were excluded. The donors were healthy, HIV-negative adults who had no recently reported acute infections or vaccinations. All donors were Caucasian adults living in Nashville, Tennessee, USA. Blood was collected by leukapheresis, and PBMCs were isolated by Ficoll-Histopaque density gradient centrifugation and then cryopreserved in liquid nitrogen vapor phase. Analytical flow cytometry was used to check the purity and quantity of every magnetically sorted T cell population. Genomic DNA was isolated from each sorted fraction and quantified by UV absorbance on a Nanodrop 2000c. Using the deep immunoSEQ assay, multiplex PCR amplified TCR CDR3 regions from genomic DNA. For each cell subset, the extracted genomic DNA was distributed evenly across all wells of several immunoSEQ 96-well plates, and each plate served as one replicate. For sorted subsets, each replicate PCR was loaded with about 0.2 ug genomic DNA, equivalent to about 30,000 T cell genomes. The purified libraries were quantified using a Qubit 3.0 fluorometer, sized with a Bioanalyzer 2100, and then quantified again using the KAPA Library Quantification kit. Every immunoSEQ 96-well plate was sequenced on a dedicated single-read 150-cycle Illumina NextSeq 550 flow cell. The study's processing was this. Because the immunoSEQ output included only junctional sequences and no quality scores, the filtering could not be the same as the filtering used for full-length reads. To assign V/J genes and CDR3, sequences were annotated using PyIR, a Python wrapper for IgBLAST v1.9, with IMGT germline references. Any read was removed if the V/J assignment was weak (E-value above 1e-6), the CDR3 was missing, or the read contained stop codons, out-of-frame junctions, or ambiguous translated residues. V3J clonotypes were defined as sequences sharing the same inferred V gene, J gene, and CDR3 amino acid sequence. To compute the percentage overlap between repertoires, the number of shared unique clonotypes was divided by the size of the smaller repertoire. Three approaches were used to assess repertoire richness: RTK rarefaction, the Chao1 estimator, and Recon v2.1 estimates of unobserved clonotypes. Generation probabilities were computed with OLGA for all TCRbeta clonotypes obtained by the gDNA method from a handful of donors. TCRdb provides this immuneACCESS table in a form limited to in-frame rearrangements. Some clones are lacking; in checked studies, under half of them reflect an unresolved V gene, and why the rest are absent is not known. Clone size and V and J calls were adopted from that table, with D and trimming inferred from the DNA. Recorded for this sample are 760,000 or so clones; around 96% of them occurred a single time. The ten top clones hold less than 0.3% of the sample.

CDR3 length: 18 amino acids, cysteine to phenylalanine. Of all the DNA, just the CDR3 is kept, 54 bases in frame from base 1. Via the germline V gene, CDR1 is SGHNT and CDR2 YENEEA. The junction shows trimming of 8 bases on V and 5 bases on J, plus 27 bases between the germline ends. Here the chain combines TRBV11-3 and TRBJ2-2, with TRBD2 tentatively as D gene (6 bases match). The specimen sequenced was naive CD8+ T cells sorted from blood. The cell subset or site label corresponds to: CD45RA+CCR7+. The sequence derives from a man aged 30 to 45 in good health. CDR3 protein: CASAPGGYTSTRTGELFF. The DNA reads as follows: TGTGCCAGCGCTCCTGGGGGGTACACCTCGACGAGGACCGGGGAGCTGTTTTTT.